Described below is a single TCR beta chain sequence and its context. Its target is unknown. The data belong to a study of cytomegalovirus exposure and HLA in healthy donors. About the research overall: Roughly 85 million unique TCRs from HLA-typed donors made up an early data release.

It was with 60 Vbeta and 13 Jbeta primers that the PCR ran. The protocol was immunoSEQ multiplex PCR, while the TCRdb copy is restricted to in-frame clones and leaves out a portion. The sample lists under 150,000 clones; roughly 79% were seen once. V trimming: 2 bases; J trimming: 4 bases; junction bases outside the gene matches: 10. The CDR3 runs to 17 residues. CDR1 KGHSH and CDR2 LQKENI come from the germline V gene. Findings and limits, study-wide: Reported results showed that the classifier diagnosed cytomegalovirus status with high specificity and sensitivity. The only immune exposure information that was available was CMV serostatus.

This TCR was sampled from a middle-aged woman in good health and CMV-seronegative. The chain is built from TRBV18 and TRBJ2-1, with 8 nucleotides matching TRBD2. Sequencing was done on a sample of PBMCs. The DNA for the CDR3 is TGTGCCAGCTCACCATCCCCGTACCGGGGGGGATACAATGAGCAGTTCTTC. This translates into CASSPSPYRGGYNEQFF.